This TCR beta chain was identified in a study of T cell clusters in autoimmune cytopenias. One tube held mixed TRB-A and TRB-B primer pools for touch-down PCR. From the multiplex PCR reads, TCRdb lists one entry per CDR3 protein and no DNA. The sample's table shows about 1,100 distinct CDR3 sequences. The CDR3 spans 16 residues. Germline assignment: CDR1 DFQATT and CDR2 SNEGSKA (reference sequence). About 37,500 genome equivalents of blood DNA were amplified for TRB. This clonotype is deemed medium-sized by its frequency. The V call is TRBV20-1, the J call TRBJ2-1; TCRdb lists TRBD2, though no DNA is available to test this call. The clonotype was recovered from a human donor with an autoimmune cytopenia or autoimmune hepatitis (not recorded which). The sequenced sample was peripheral blood. The CDR3: CSARYSQGSYYNEQFF.